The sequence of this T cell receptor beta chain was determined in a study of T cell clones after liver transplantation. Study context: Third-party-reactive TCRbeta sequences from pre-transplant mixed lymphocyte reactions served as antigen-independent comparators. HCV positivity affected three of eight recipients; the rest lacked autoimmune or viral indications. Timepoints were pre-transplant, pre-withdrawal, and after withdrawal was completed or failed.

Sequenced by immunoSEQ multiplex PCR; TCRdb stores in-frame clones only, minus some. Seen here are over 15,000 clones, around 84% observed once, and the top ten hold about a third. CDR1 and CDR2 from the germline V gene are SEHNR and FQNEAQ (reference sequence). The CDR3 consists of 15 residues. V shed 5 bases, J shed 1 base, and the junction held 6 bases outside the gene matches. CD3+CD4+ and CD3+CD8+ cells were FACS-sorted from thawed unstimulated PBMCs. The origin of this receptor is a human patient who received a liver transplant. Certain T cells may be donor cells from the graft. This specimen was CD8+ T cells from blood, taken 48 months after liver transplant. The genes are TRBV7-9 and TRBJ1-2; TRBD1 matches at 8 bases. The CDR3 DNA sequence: TGTGCCAGCAGCCCGCAGACAGGGGATAACTATGGCTACACCTTC. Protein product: CASSPQTGDNYGYTF.